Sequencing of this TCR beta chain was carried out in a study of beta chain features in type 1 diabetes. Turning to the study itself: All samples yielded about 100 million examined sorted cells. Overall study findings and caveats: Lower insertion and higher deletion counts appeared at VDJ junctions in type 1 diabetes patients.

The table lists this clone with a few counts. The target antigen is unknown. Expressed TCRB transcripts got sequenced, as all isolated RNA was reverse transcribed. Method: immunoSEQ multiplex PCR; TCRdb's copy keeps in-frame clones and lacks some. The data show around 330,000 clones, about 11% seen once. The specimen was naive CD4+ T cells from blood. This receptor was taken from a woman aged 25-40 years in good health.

CDR3 in amino acids: CASSPISAYEQYF. As DNA, the CDR3 is TGCGCCAGCAGCCCTATTTCAGCGTACGAGCAGTACTTC. This chain connects TRBV5-1 to TRBJ2-7; no definite D call. The ends were cut back, 4 bases at V and 4 bases at J, with 12 bases in the middle. This CDR3 is built from 13 residues. CDR1 SGHRS and CDR2 YFSETQ come from the germline V gene. The whole variable domain, remainder taken from reference TRBV5-1 and TRBJ2-7, is KAGVTQTPRYLIKTRGQQVTLSCSPISGHRSVSWYQQTPGQGLQFLFEYFSETQRNKGNFPGRFSGRQFSNSRSEMNVSTLELGDSALYLCASSPISAYEQYFGPGTRLTVT.